This record looks at one TCR beta chain sequence and its context. These data belong to a study of blood T cell repertoires in COVID-19. Looking at the study overall: Sites across the United States, Italy and Spain contributed samples from acute and convalescent COVID-19. The cDNA or gDNA used as material had been derived from T cells, B-cell-depleted T cells, or PBMCs.

The trim removed 3 bases at V and 2 bases at J, leaving 8 bases unmatched. Germline-derived CDR1 and CDR2 are DFQATT and SNEGSKA (reference sequence). The length of the CDR3 is 15 residues. Per the original data handling: How many nucleated cells were present was estimated from reference gene primer amplification. The table came from immunoSEQ multiplex PCR; TCRdb's copy has only in-frame clones and leaves some out. From that table come the V and J calls and clone size; the DNA was used to work out D and trimming. The table has roughly 39,000 clones, roughly 90% seen once. This rearrangement joins TRBV20-1 to TRBJ2-3; TRBD2 agrees at 7 bases. Sequenced input: peripheral blood. The source of this sequence is a human donor in a cohort sampled during active COVID-19. CDR3 DNA: TGCAGTGCTAGTGGGGGTAGCGGGCCCACAGATACGCAGTATTTT. The encoded protein is CSASGGSGPTDTQYF.